This TCR beta chain was captured in a study of cytomegalovirus exposure and HLA in healthy donors. CDR1 is ENHRY and CDR2 is SYGVKD in the germline V gene. The V end lost 4 bases, the J end lost 5 bases, and 21 bases lay between the germline ends. CDR3 size: 17 residues. Produced via immunoSEQ multiplex PCR; TCRdb's table is partial and in-frame only. The data contain about 74,000 clones, 90% to 95% of them seen just once; the ten biggest clones take up less than 2%. The V call is TRBV10-3, the J call TRBJ2-1; tentative D call: TRBD2 (6 bases). The sequenced sample was PBMCs. The receptor comes from a man younger than 30 in good health and CMV-seropositive. The CDR3 sequence is CAISVLPGGPTNNEQFF. The DNA of the CDR3 is TGTGCCATCAGTGTGCTACCCGGGGGACCGACTAACAATGAGCAGTTCTTC.